This T cell receptor (beta chain) was found in a study of PD-1 blockade in classical Hodgkin lymphoma. General study findings and limits: Undefined causes, possibly disease activity or prior therapy, underlie the repertoire differences. Those patients who began receiving nivolumab less than 1 year after ASCT had lower diversity, and they were excluded.

Measured with immunoSEQ multiplex PCR; TCRdb has only the in-frame clones, and not every one. The sample lists 30,000 or so clones, approximately 90% occurring once. In the case of this clone: What it binds is not known.

V was pared by 4 bases and J by 5 bases, with 18 bases between. The CDR3 runs to 15 residues. The germline V gene encodes CDR1 SGHTS and CDR2 YDEGEE. As for time point: cycle 4 day 1 (C4D1), after five to seven weeks of nivolumab. Brentuximab vedotin exposure varied among the patients, all of whom had relapsed after autologous stem cell transplantation. Thawed PBMCs underwent magnetic negative selection to yield purified CD4+ T cells. Reported best responses ranged across complete response, partial response or progressive disease. Sample: CD4+ T cells from blood, taken before the fourth cycle of nivolumab. The clonotype originates from a human donor with classical Hodgkin lymphoma. The genes are TRBV5-8 and TRBJ2-5, with D possibly matching TRBD2 (5 bases). Here the CDR3 DNA reads TGTGCCAGCAGCAAGCAAGGGAGCCCTGGCGAGACCCAGTACTTC. This translates into CASSKQGSPGETQYF.